The clone carrying this T cell receptor (beta chain) came up many times. Its specificity is unknown. Library preparation for TCR beta used quantitative 5'-RACE with molecular barcodes. A single record per CDR3 protein comes from TCRdb applying MiXCR to the 5' RACE reads. The table lists about 210,000 distinct CDR3 sequences, 5.5% to 7.5% of them singletons. The record originates from a study of CD8 T cells in ankylosing spondylitis. V lost 7 bases to trimming and J lost 2 bases, with 12 bases between them. The CDR3 length is 14 residues. Study results and limitations: Apparently characteristic of ankylosing spondylitis blood was a TCR beta motif (under ten highly homologous variants). From matched ankylosing spondylitis synovial fluid, disease-linked clones were reportedly recovered at significantly enriched levels.

Specimen: blood, either unsorted or a sorted T cell fraction (not recorded which). The V gene is TRBV12-3 or TRBV12-4, the J gene TRBJ2-1; D unclear. The receptor comes from a male donor with ankylosing spondylitis. The CDR3 DNA reads as TGTGCCAGCAAGTCCCCGGGTCCCTACAATGAGCAGTTCTTC. Its protein is CASKSPGPYNEQFF.